The next 32 T cell receptor beta chains were all read from a single sample in a study of T cell repertoires in cytomegalovirus infection. No cognate antigen is known for these TCRs. TCRdb passed the reads through MiXCR, listing each CDR3 protein once. The sample includes some 350,000 distinct CDR3 sequences, about 35% of them seen just once. Specimen: cultured PBMCs, collected from culture after CMV antigen stimulation. Receptors were obtained from a human donor in good health (CMV status not recorded). Some clones in this sample may be carry-over from other donors' samples.

The chain combines TRBV30 with TRBJ2-3; 8 bases align to TRBD2. Germline values: CDR1 GTSNPN, CDR2 SVGIG (reference sequence). The CDR3 spans 15 residues. V was pared by 2 bases and J by 5 bases, with 9 bases of the junction left unmatched. As DNA, the CDR3 is TGTGCCTGGAGTCCCCCGGGGGGGCGAAGAGATACGCAGTATTTT. It encodes CAWSPPGGRRDTQYF.

This clonotype appeared a few times. V is TRBV4-1 and J is TRBJ1-1; D remains ambiguous. The germline CDR1 and CDR2 sequences are MGHRA and YSYEKL. V gave up 3 bases and J gave up 7 bases, with 9 bases separating them. The CDR3 sequence is 12 residues long. DNA of the CDR3: TGCGCCAGCAGCCAGGGTCCGTATGAAGCTTTCTTT. Encoded protein: CASSQGPYEAFF.

This clonotype was recorded a few times. V is TRBV11-3 and J is TRBJ2-2; D is uncertain. The V and J ends lost 1 base and 2 bases respectively, with 8 bases between them. Germline CDR1 SGHNT, CDR2 YENEEA. The CDR3 length is 15 residues. CDR3 residues: CASSLGGTNTGELFF. The CDR3 nucleotides read TGTGCCAGCAGCTTAGGAGGAACAAACACCGGGGAGCTGTTTTTT.

The chain has TRBV28 and TRBJ2-7; D gene unclear. The CDR3 is made up of 15 amino acids. Germline V gives CDR1 MDHEN, CDR2 SYDVKM. Trimming removed 3 bases at V and 4 bases at J, with 16 bases between. Here the CDR3 DNA reads TGTGCCAGCAGTTTCTCCCCGAATTCCGGATACGAGCAGTACTTC. This translates into CASSFSPNSGYEQYF.

This clonotype was counted a few times. The chain has TRBV28 and TRBJ1-5; 9 bases line up with TRBD1. V was pared by 3 bases and J by 4 bases, with 7 bases of the junction left unmatched. The CDR3 runs 16 residues. CDR1 is MDHEN, CDR2 SYDVKM, per germline. CDR3 sequence reads: CASSFGTGILNQPQHF. The CDR3 DNA reads TGTGCCAGCAGTTTTGGGACAGGGATTCTTAATCAGCCCCAGCATTTT.

This clonotype has a handful of counts. The chain uses TRBV7-2 and TRBJ2-7, with D maybe TRBD1 (5 bases). The length of the CDR3 is 14 residues. The ends were cut back, 5 bases at V and 0 bases at J, with 11 bases in the middle. Germline lookup yields CDR1 SGHTA and CDR2 FQGNSA. This chain's CDR3 is CASSPQGYSYEQYF. DNA for the CDR3: TGTGCCAGCAGCCCTCAGGGTTACTCCTACGAGCAGTACTTC.

The J gene is TRBJ2-5, the V gene TRBV6-2 or TRBV6-3, with D possibly being TRBD2 (5 bases). This CDR3 has 16 residues. V was shortened by 7 bases and J by 6 bases, with 24 bases between the two germline ends. CDR1 and CDR2 (germline): MNHEY, SVGEGT. Here the CDR3 reads CASTTPLKDSGKTQYF. The CDR3 nucleotides read TGTGCCAGCACCACCCCCCTTAAGGACTCGGGAAAGACCCAGTACTTC.

The V call is TRBV10-3, the J call TRBJ2-5, with D maybe TRBD1 (5 bases). This CDR3 spans 12 amino acids. Germline V CDR1 and CDR2: ENHRY, SYGVKD. V was pared by 8 bases and J by 2 bases, with 9 bases between. The CDR3 loop is CAIQGHQETQYF. CDR3 DNA: TGTGCCATCCAGGGTCATCAAGAGACCCAGTACTTC.

This clonotype was counted only a few times. The V gene is TRBV28, the J gene TRBJ1-1, with a weak D call TRBD1 (5 bases). The CDR3 spans 15 residues. Trimming stripped 2 bases from V and 1 base from J, with 11 bases between. CDR1 MDHEN and CDR2 SYDVKM come from the germline V gene. DNA of the CDR3: TGTGCCAGCAGTTTAGGGGCCATGGGGAACACTGAAGCTTTCTTT. It is translated as CASSLGAMGNTEAFF.

This clonotype was seen only once. This chain uses TRBV5-4 with TRBJ2-1, with TRBD1 matching 10 bases. Germline V CDR1 and CDR2: SGHNT, YYREEE (reference sequence). The CDR3 totals 16 residues. The junction had 9 bases not matched to a gene; V was cut back by 5 bases and J by 4 bases. CDR3 protein: CASRPRTGGLYNEQFF. CDR3 in DNA: TGTGCCAGCAGGCCGAGGACAGGGGGACTGTACAATGAGCAGTTCTTC.

The chain employs TRBV18 and TRBJ1-2; 7 bases agree with TRBD1. J was trimmed by 1 base and V by 0 bases; bases with no gene match: 8. The CDR3 spans 17 residues. CDR1 is KGHSH and CDR2 is LQKENI in the germline V gene. The CDR3 sequence: CASSPPTGATINYGYTF. DNA of the CDR3: TGTGCCAGCTCACCACCAACAGGGGCCACAATTAACTATGGCTACACCTTC.

The V gene is TRBV7-3, the J gene TRBJ2-1, with a weak D call TRBD2 (6 bases). V was pared by 5 bases and J by 7 bases, with 12 bases between. Germline-derived CDR1 and CDR2 are SGHTA and FQGTGA. CDR3 length: 13 residues. The DNA of the CDR3 is TGTGCCAGCAGCCAGACTAGTTTTAATGAGCAGTTCTTC. Its translation: CASSQTSFNEQFF.

This clonotype was recorded a few times. This chain links TRBV15 with TRBJ2-3, with 10 positions matching TRBD2. The CDR3 contains 14 residues. The germline CDR1 and CDR2 sequences are LNHNV and YYDKDF (reference sequence). With V trimmed by 8 bases and J by 1 base, 3 bases remained unmatched. The CDR3 is CATVGTSGTDTQYF. CDR3 DNA sequence: TGTGCCACCGTTGGGACTAGCGGCACAGATACGCAGTATTTT.

The chain uses TRBV12-3 or TRBV12-4 and TRBJ1-5, with 9 bases that match TRBD1. J gave up 0 bases and V 6 bases, and 9 bases lay outside the gene matches. The CDR3 covers 17 residues. The CDR3 is CASRQSGTGLSNQPQHF. DNA of the CDR3: TGTGCCAGCAGGCAATCCGGGACAGGGCTTAGCAATCAGCCCCAGCATTTT.

This clonotype was detected once. V and J are TRBV27 and TRBJ1-2; 9 positions match TRBD1. Trimming took 5 bases from V and 4 from J; bases not matched to a gene: 11. This CDR3 region has 16 residues. The germline gives CDR1 MNHEY, CDR2 SMNVEV (reference sequence). CDR3: CASSHTSGQGGYGYTF. In DNA, the CDR3 is TGTGCCAGCAGTCATACCTCGGGACAGGGAGGCTATGGCTACACCTTC.

This chain uses TRBV29-1 with TRBJ1-1; D remains ambiguous. Trimming removed 7 bases at V and 0 bases at J, with 9 bases between. This CDR3 has 12 amino acids. From germline, CDR1 is SQVTM and CDR2 ANQGSEA. DNA of the CDR3: TGCAGCGCCGGGCCGATGAACACTGAAGCTTTCTTT. It encodes CSAGPMNTEAFF.

This rearrangement joins TRBV6-5 to TRBJ2-5; 12 bases are a match to TRBD2. The germline V gene has CDR1 MNHEY and CDR2 SVGAGI. This CDR3 spans 16 amino acids. V was pared by 2 bases and J by 5 bases, with 6 bases of the junction left unmatched. CDR3 sequence reads: CASSYPGTSGLETQYF. The CDR3, as DNA: TGTGCCAGCAGTTACCCCGGGACTAGCGGGCTTGAGACCCAGTACTTC.

As DNA, the CDR3 is TGCGCCAGCAGCTTGACAGGGGTCGCCGAGCAGTACGTC. Translating gives CASSLTGVAEQYV. The chain is built from TRBV5-1 and TRBJ2-7; the match to TRBD1 covers 7 bases. Losses at the gene ends were 1 base for V and 6 bases for J; bases not matched to a gene: 4. From germline, CDR1 is SGHRS and CDR2 YFSETQ. The CDR3 sequence is 13 residues long.

Regarding this clonotype: The junction departs from the called germline gene at one end, perhaps through a read error. The CDR3 nucleotides read TGTGCCAGCAGATTAGAGGGCAGGGGCATTCAGTACTTC. Amino acid sequence: CASRLEGRGIQYF. The V and J genes are TRBV13 and TRBJ2-4, with TRBD1 as a possible D gene (6 bases). The CDR3 spans 13 residues. CDR1 and CDR2 from the germline V gene are PRHDT and FYEKMQ (reference sequence).

This clonotype was detected only a few times. The chain carries TRBV28 and TRBJ1-5, with D perhaps matching TRBD1 (5 bases). The ends were cut back, 4 bases at V and 4 bases at J, with 17 bases in the middle. There are 16 residues in the CDR3. The germline V gene encodes CDR1 MDHEN and CDR2 SYDVKM. In DNA, the CDR3 is TGTGCCAGCAGTTCCAATTTGATGGGGGAAAATCAGCCCCAGCATTTT. It translates to CASSSNLMGENQPQHF.

The chain carries TRBV29-1 and TRBJ1-5; 7 bases match TRBD1. Germline V lookup: CDR1 SQVTM, CDR2 ANQGSEA. V lost 4 bases, J lost 7 bases, and 7 bases stayed unmatched. The CDR3 covers 13 residues. The CDR3 nucleotides read TGCAGCGTTGGAACAGGGGCGGGACAGCCCCAGCATTTT. Translated, it gives CSVGTGAGQPQHF. The complete variable domain, with remaining parts taken from reference TRBV29-1 and TRBJ1-5, reads SAVISQKPSRDICQRGTSLTIQCQVDSQVTMMFWYRQQPGQSLTLIATANQGSEATYESGFVIDKFPISRPNLTFSTLTVSNMSPEDSSIYLCSVGTGAGQPQHFGDGTRLSIL.

In the case of this clonotype: One junction end disagrees with the germline gene, perhaps due to a read error. V usage is TRBV7-2 and J usage is TRBJ1-4; 9 bases map to TRBD1. Germline lookup yields CDR1 SGHTA and CDR2 FQGNSA. This CDR3 comprises 15 residues. Here the CDR3 reads CASSARTGVNEELFF. In nucleotides, the CDR3 is TGTGCCAGCAGCGCCCGGACAGGGGTTAATGAAGAACTGTTTTTT.

This clonotype has a count of ten or more. The chain combines TRBV7-2 with TRBJ2-5, with a possible D match to TRBD2 (6 bases). This CDR3 spans 15 amino acids. Germline-derived CDR1 and CDR2 are SGHTA and FQGNSA. Trimming took 0 bases from V and 9 from J, leaving 17 bases between them. For the CDR3, the DNA is TGTGCCAGCAGCTTAGCGCCGGACTACTTAAAGGCCCAGTACTTC. Amino acid sequence: CASSLAPDYLKAQYF.

This clonotype was picked up a small number of times. This rearrangement joins TRBV4-3 to TRBJ2-7; the D gene is possibly TRBD2 (5 bases). V lost 2 bases, J lost 0 bases, and 14 bases lay in between. The V gene's germline CDR1 is LGHNA and CDR2 YSLEER. The CDR3 length is 16 residues. The CDR3 sequence is CASSQNLRSGSYEQYF. CDR3 in DNA: TGCGCCAGCAGCCAAAATCTGAGGAGCGGCTCCTACGAGCAGTACTTC.

This sequence joins TRBV29-1 and TRBJ1-5; weak D call: TRBD1 (5 bases). Per germline, CDR1 SQVTM and CDR2 ANQGSEA. V was clipped by 7 bases and J by 4 bases, with 14 bases between them. CDR3 length: 13 amino acids. This chain's CDR3 is CSAGTALNQPQHF. As DNA, the CDR3 is TGCAGCGCCGGGACGGCGCTGAATCAGCCCCAGCATTTT.

In this sample, this clonotype turned up many times. The V and J genes are TRBV7-2 and TRBJ2-1; 11 bases are shared with TRBD2. The V gene end was trimmed by 2 bases and the J gene end by 3 bases; junction bases not matched to a gene: 3. Germline CDR1 and CDR2: SGHTA and FQGNSA. There are 16 residues in the CDR3. This CDR3 is CASSLLAGGLYNEQFF. Here the CDR3 DNA reads TGTGCCAGCAGCTTACTAGCGGGAGGACTCTACAATGAGCAGTTCTTC. Supplemented by reference TRBV7-2 and TRBJ2-1, the full variable domain reads GAGVSQSPSNKVTEKGKDVELRCDPISGHTALYWYRQSLGQGLEFLIYFQGNSAPDKSGLPSDRFSAERTGGSVSTLTIQRTQQEDSAVYLCASSLLAGGLYNEQFFGPGTRLTVL.

This clonotype was seen more than once but under ten times. This rearrangement joins TRBV19 to TRBJ1-5; D call uncertain. V lost 1 base, J lost 1 base, and 11 bases lay in between. Germline assignment: CDR1 LNHDA and CDR2 SQIVND (reference sequence). The length of the CDR3 is 16 residues. The chain's CDR3 is CASSIVRVTSNQPQHF. DNA of the CDR3: TGTGCCAGTAGTATAGTCCGCGTTACCAGCAATCAGCCCCAGCATTTT. Supplemented by reference TRBV19 and TRBJ1-5, the full variable domain reads DGGITQSPKYLFRKEGQNVTLSCEQNLNHDAMYWYRQDPGQGLRLIYYSQIVNDFQKGDIAEGYSVSREKKESFPLTVTSAQKNPTAFYLCASSIVRVTSNQPQHFGDGTRLSIL.

The table lists this clonotype with many counts. The chain recombines TRBV27 with TRBJ2-4, with a tentative D call TRBD2 (5 bases). Per the germline V gene, CDR1 is MNHEY and CDR2 is SMNVEV (reference sequence). The CDR3 consists of 16 residues. The ends were cut back, 6 bases at V and 0 bases at J, with 15 bases in the middle. CDR3 protein: CASSPKRDVAKNIQYF. The CDR3 DNA reads TGTGCCAGCAGCCCGAAGAGGGATGTAGCCAAAAACATTCAGTACTTC.

This clonotype appeared a few times. The V and J genes are TRBV7-9 and TRBJ2-5; D gene unclear. Trimming took off 0 bases at V and 6 bases at J, with 8 bases between the two ends. Germline-derived CDR1 and CDR2 are SEHNR and FQNEAQ (reference sequence). This CDR3 comprises 13 residues. The CDR3 loop is CASSLASGQTQYF. CDR3 nucleotides: TGTGCCAGCAGCTTAGCGTCAGGACAGACCCAGTACTTC.

This clonotype was seen a few times. The CDR3 nucleotides read TGTGCCAGCAGGCTAGCGGGAAGTGGGACAGATACGCAGTATTTT. Translated: CASRLAGSGTDTQYF. This rearrangement joins TRBV28 to TRBJ2-3; TRBD2 matches at 9 bases. CDR3 length: 15 amino acids. CDR1 is MDHEN, CDR2 SYDVKM, per germline. Trimming took 6 bases from V and 3 from J; bases not matched to a gene: 7.

This sequence joins TRBV4-1 and TRBJ2-4; TRBD2 matches at 7 bases. J was trimmed by 2 bases and V by 4 bases; bases with no gene match: 8. Germline V gene data show CDR1 as MGHRA and CDR2 as YSYEKL. The length of the CDR3 is 16 residues. CDR3 sequence: CASSPGEGLTKNIQYF. The CDR3 region has the DNA TGCGCCAGCAGCCCCGGGGAGGGTTTGACCAAAAACATTCAGTACTTC.

Regarding this clonotype: An end of the junction does not agree with germline; a read error may underlie this. The CDR3 DNA follows: TGTGCCAGCCTGGACAGGGGCAATCAGTCCCAGCATTTT. This codes for CASLDRGNQSQHF. The chain is built from TRBV6-2 or TRBV6-3 and TRBJ1-5, with 9 bases that match TRBD1. This CDR3 comprises 13 residues. Germline V gene data show CDR1 as MNHEY and CDR2 as SVGEGT.